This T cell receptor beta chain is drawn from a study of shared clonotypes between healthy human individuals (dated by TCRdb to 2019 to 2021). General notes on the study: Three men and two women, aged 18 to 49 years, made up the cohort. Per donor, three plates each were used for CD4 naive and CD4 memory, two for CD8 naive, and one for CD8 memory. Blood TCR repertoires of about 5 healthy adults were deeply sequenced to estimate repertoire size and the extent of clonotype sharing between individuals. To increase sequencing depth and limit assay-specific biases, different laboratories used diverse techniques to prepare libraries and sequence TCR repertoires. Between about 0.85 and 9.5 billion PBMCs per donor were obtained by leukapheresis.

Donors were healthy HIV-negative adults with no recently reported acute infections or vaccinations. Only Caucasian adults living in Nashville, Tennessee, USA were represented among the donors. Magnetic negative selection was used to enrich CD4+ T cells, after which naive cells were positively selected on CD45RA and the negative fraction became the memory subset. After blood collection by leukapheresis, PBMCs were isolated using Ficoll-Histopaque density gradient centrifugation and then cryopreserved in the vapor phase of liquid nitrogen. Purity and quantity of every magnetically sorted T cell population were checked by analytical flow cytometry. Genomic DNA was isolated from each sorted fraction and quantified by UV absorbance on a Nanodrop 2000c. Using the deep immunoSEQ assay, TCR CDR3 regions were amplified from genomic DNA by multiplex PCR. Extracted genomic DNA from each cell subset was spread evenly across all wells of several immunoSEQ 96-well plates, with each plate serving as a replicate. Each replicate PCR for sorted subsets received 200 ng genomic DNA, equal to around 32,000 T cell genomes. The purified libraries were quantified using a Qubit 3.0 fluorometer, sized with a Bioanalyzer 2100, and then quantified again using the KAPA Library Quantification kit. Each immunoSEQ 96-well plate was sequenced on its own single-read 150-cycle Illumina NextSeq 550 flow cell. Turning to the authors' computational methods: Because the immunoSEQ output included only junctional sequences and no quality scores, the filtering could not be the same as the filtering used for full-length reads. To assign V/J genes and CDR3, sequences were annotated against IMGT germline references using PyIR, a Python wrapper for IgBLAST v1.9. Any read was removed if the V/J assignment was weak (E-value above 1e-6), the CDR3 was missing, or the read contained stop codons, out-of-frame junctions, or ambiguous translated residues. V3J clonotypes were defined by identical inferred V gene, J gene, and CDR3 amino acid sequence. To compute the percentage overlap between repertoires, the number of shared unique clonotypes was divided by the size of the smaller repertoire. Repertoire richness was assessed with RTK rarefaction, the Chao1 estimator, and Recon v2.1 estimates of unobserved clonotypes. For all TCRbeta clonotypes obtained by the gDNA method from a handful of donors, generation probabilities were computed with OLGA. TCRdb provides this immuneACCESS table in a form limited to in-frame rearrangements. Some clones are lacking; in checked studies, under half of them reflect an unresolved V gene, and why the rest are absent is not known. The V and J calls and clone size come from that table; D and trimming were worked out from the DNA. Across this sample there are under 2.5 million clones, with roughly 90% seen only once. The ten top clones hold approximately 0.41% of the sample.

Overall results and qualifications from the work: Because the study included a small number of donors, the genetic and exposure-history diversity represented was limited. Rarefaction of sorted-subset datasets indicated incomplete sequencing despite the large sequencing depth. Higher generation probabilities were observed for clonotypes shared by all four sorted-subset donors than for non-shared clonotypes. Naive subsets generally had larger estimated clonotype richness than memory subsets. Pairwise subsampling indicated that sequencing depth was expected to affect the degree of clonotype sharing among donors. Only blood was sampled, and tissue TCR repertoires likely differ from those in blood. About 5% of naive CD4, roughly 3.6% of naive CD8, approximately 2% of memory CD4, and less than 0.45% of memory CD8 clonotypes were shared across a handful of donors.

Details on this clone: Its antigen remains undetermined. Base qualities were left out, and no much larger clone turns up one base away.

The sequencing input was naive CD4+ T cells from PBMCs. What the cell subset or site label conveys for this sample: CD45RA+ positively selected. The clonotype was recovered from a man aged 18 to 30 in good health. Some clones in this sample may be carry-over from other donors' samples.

The CDR3 reads CASSLLASGTSTDTQYF. The nucleotides are TGTGCCAGCAGCTTATTGGCTAGCGGAACTAGCACAGATACGCAGTATTTT. This receptor chain uses TRBV7-3 and TRBJ2-3, and TRBD2 aligns with 7 junction nucleotides. CDR1 and CDR2, looked up from the germline V gene, are SGHTA and FQGTGA. The CDR3 spans 17 residues, from the cysteine through the phenylalanine. Just the 51-base CDR3 DNA is kept, in frame starting at base 1. Compared with germline, V lacks 2 bases and J lacks 0 bases; bases without a gene match: 8.